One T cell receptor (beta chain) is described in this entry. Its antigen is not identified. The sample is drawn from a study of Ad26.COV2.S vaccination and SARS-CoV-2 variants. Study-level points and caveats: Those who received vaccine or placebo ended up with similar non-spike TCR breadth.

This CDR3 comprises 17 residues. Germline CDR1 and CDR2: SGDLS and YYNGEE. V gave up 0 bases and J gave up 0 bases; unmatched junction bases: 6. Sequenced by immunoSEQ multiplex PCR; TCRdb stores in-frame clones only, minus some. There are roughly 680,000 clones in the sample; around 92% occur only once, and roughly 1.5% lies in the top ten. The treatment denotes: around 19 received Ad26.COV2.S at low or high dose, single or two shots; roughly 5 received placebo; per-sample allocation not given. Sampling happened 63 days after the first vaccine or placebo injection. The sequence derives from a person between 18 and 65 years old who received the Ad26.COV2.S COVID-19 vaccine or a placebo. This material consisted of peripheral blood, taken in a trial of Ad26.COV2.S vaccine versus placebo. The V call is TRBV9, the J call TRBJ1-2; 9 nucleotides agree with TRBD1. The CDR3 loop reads CASSVGGQGLSNYGYTF. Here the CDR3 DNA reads TGTGCCAGCAGCGTAGGGGGACAGGGACTCTCTAACTATGGCTACACCTTC. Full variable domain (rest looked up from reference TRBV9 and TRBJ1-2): DSGVTQTPKHLITATGQRVTLRCSPRSGDLSVYWYQQSLDQGLQFLIQYYNGEERAKGNILERFSAQQFPDLHSELNLSSLELGDSALYFCASSVGGQGLSNYGYTFGSGTRLTVV.